The rows below give T cell receptor beta chains drawn from one sample of a study of PD-1 blockade in classical Hodgkin lymphoma. The repertoire was sequenced with immunoSEQ multiplex PCR; TCRdb's copy has only in-frame clones and lacks some. Here the sample spans under 70,000 clones, roughly two thirds being singletons. The sample was peripheral blood mononuclear cells (PBMCs), taken before the second cycle of nivolumab. These receptors were collected from a human donor with classical Hodgkin lymphoma. Both conserved end residues are part of each CDR3. The D gene is left open where the match is weak.

D,J,V,CDR3,DNA
-,TRBJ2-5,TRBV4-3,CASSQGGNREETQYF,TGCGCCAGCAGCCAAGGTGGTAACAGGGAAGAGACCCAGTACTTC
TRBD1,TRBJ2-5,TRBV2,CASNEDRNQETQYF,TGTGCCAGCAACGAGGACAGGAACCAAGAGACCCAGTACTTC
-,TRBJ2-1,TRBV27,CASSRGWLNNEQFF,TGTGCCAGCAGTCGCGGGTGGCTCAACAATGAGCAGTTCTTC
-,TRBJ2-2,TRBV5-1,CASSLTSTGTGELFF,TGCGCCAGCAGCTTGACGTCAACAGGGACCGGGGAGCTGTTTTTT
-,TRBJ2-5,TRBV2,CASSTGYLQETQYF,TGTGCCAGCAGTACAGGGTACCTTCAAGAGACCCAGTACTTC
TRBD2,TRBJ2-2,TRBV7-9,CASSLPTSGRQTGELFF,TGTGCCAGCAGCTTGCCCACTAGCGGGAGACAAACCGGGGAGCTGTTTTTT
-,TRBJ2-7,TRBV19,CASSTYGTDYEQYF,TGTGCCAGTAGTACCTACGGGACTGACTACGAGCAGTACTTC
-,TRBJ2-5,TRBV6-5,CAISDLGDGETQYF,TGTGCCATCAGTGACCTGGGGGACGGGGAGACCCAGTACTTC
-,TRBJ2-7,TRBV21-1,CASSKVWGIMVYEQYF,TGTGCCAGCAGCAAAGTCTGGGGGATTATGGTCTACGAGCAGTACTTC
TRBD2,TRBJ2-5,TRBV11-3,CASRPGLAGDQETQYF,TGTGCCAGCAGGCCCGGACTAGCGGGGGACCAAGAGACCCAGTACTTC
-,TRBJ2-1,TRBV2,CASSSYRADEQFF,TGTGCCAGCAGTTCGTACAGGGCTGATGAGCAGTTCTTC
TRBD1,TRBJ1-5,TRBV7-8,CASSFRQGESQPQHF,TGTGCCAGCAGCTTCCGGCAGGGGGAGAGTCAGCCCCAGCATTTT
TRBD1,TRBJ2-7,TRBV5-1,CASSLGEVGTGSYEQYF,TGCGCCAGCAGCTTGGGGGAGGTAGGGACAGGTTCCTACGAGCAGTACTTC